The entry below describes one TCR beta chain. Its target is unknown. TCRdb keeps only in-frame clones here, not all; method: immunoSEQ multiplex PCR. The sample records about 1.4 million clones, around 97% being singletons. This specimen comes from a study of shared clonotypes between healthy human individuals. Notes on the study in general: Shared across a few donors were 4% to 6% of the naive CD4 clonotypes.

Into CD45RA+ naive and CD45RA-negative memory subsets, the CD4+ cells were split. The sample taken for sequencing was naive CD4+ T cells sorted from blood. The subset: CD45RA+ positively selected. The sequence was collected from a man aged 25 to 40 in good health.

The CDR3 is CASSPFEGGSTDTQYF. As DNA, the CDR3 is TGTGCCAGCTCACCATTTGAGGGAGGGAGCACAGATACGCAGTATTTT. The gene calls are TRBV18 and TRBJ2-3; TRBD2 agrees at 7 bases. Trimming cost V 2 bases and J 0 bases; bases outside gene matches: 5. The V gene's germline CDR1 is KGHSH and CDR2 LQKENI. The CDR3 sequence is 16 residues long.